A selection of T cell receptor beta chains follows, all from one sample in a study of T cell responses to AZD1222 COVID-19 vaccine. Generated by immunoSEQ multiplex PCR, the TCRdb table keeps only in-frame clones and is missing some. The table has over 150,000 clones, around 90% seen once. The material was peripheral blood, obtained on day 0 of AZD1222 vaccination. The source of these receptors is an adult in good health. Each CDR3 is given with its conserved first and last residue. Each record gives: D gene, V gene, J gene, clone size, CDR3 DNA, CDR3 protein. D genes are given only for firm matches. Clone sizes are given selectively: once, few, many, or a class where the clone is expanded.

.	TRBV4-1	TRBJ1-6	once	TGCGCCAGCAGCCGGGGGAGTAGCTCCTATAATTCACCCCTCCACTTT	CASSRGSSSYNSPLHF
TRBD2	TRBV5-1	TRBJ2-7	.	TGCGCCAGCAGCATGACCGGGACACCGGTTAAAGGCCTAGCGGGAGACGAGCAGTACTTC	CASSMTGTPVKGLAGDEQYF
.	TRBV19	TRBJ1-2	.	TGTGCCAGTAGTAGACAGCACCGGGGGTATGGCTACACCTTC	CASSRQHRGYGYTF
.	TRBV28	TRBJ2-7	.	TGTGCCAGCAGTTTAAGGGCTAGCTCCTACGAGCAGTACTTC	CASSLRASSYEQYF
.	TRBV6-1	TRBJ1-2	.	TGTGCCAGCAGTGAATTCAACAGGCCCTATGGCTACACCTTC	CASSEFNRPYGYTF
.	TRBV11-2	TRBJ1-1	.	TGTGCCAGCAGCCCCAGGTTCGGGAACACTGAAGCTTTCTTT	CASSPRFGNTEAFF
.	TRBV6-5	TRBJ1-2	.	TGTGCCAGCAGACCGGGCCCTCCCTATGGCTACACCTTC	CASRPGPPYGYTF
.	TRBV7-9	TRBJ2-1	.	TGTGCCAGCAGCCGAGTGGGGGAGTTAAATGAGCAGTTCTTC	CASSRVGELNEQFF
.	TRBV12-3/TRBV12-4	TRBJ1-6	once	TGTGCCAGCAGTCCGGCCCATAATTCACCCCTCCACTTT	CASSPAHNSPLHF
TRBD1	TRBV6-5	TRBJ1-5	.	TGTGCCAGCAGGCCGGACAGGGGGAATCAGCCCCAGCATTTT	CASRPDRGNQPQHF
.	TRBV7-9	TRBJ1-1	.	TGTGCCAGCACCGTAGGACCGGGGATTGGCACTGAAGCTTTCTTT	CASTVGPGIGTEAFF
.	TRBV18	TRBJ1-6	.	TGTGCCAGCTCACGGGAGCAGGGGTCCTATAATTCACCCCTCCACTTT	CASSREQGSYNSPLHF
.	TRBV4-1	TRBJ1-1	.	TGCGCCAGCAGCCGTCCATCAAGGCAGGGTGGCACTGAAGCTTTCTTT	CASSRPSRQGGTEAFF
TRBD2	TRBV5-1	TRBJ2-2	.	TGCGCCAGCAGCGGGACTAGCGGGACCGGCAGGGAGCTGTTTTTT	CASSGTSGTGRELFF
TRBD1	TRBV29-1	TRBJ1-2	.	TGCAGCACTGGGACAGGGACCACCTATGGCTACACCTTC	CSTGTGTTYGYTF
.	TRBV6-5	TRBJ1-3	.	TGTGCCAGCAGTTACTCCCGGACTTATACTGGAAACACCATATATTTT	CASSYSRTYTGNTIYF
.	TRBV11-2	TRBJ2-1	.	TGTGCCAGCAGCTCCCCACCGGGCCTCCTCAACAATGAGCAGTTCTTC	CASSSPPGLLNNEQFF
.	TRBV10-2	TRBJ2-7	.	TGCGCCAGCGGATCCTACGAGCAGTACTTC	CASGSYEQYF
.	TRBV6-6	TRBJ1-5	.	TGTGCCAGCAGTTACGGTGACCGGTTCAATCAGCCCCAGCATTTT	CASSYGDRFNQPQHF
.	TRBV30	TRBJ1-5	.	TGTGCCTGGACCTTGGGAGGCTCCAATCAGCCCCAGCATTTT	CAWTLGGSNQPQHF
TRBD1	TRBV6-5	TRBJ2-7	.	TGTGCCACCCGAGGACAGGGTACGTCCACCTACGAGCAGTACTTC	CATRGQGTSTYEQYF
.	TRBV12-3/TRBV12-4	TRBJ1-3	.	TGTGCCAGCAGGACGTTAGGAAACACCATATATTTT	CASRTLGNTIYF
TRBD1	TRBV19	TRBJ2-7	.	TGTGCCAGTAGTGCTGACAGGGTGGGAGCCTACGAGCAGTACTTC	CASSADRVGAYEQYF
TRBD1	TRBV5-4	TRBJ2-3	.	TGTGCCAGCAGCTACCGGGACAGGGCGAGCGATACGCAGTATTTT	CASSYRDRASDTQYF
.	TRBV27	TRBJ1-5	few	TGTGCCAGCAGGTTTGGGGGCGCGAGCAATCAGCCCCAGCATTTT	CASRFGGASNQPQHF
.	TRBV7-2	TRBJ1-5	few	TGTGCCAGCAGCTTCTCGGGGAATCAGCCCCAGCATTTT	CASSFSGNQPQHF
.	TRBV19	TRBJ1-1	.	TGTGCCAGTAGTACTAATCTGAACACTGAAGCTTTCTTT	CASSTNLNTEAFF
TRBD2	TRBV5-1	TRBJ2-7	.	TGCGCCAGCAGCTTGGGGGTAGCGGGAGGGTTGGGCGAGCAGTACTTC	CASSLGVAGGLGEQYF
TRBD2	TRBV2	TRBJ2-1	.	TGTGCCAGCATGTCGAGGGGCGGGAGCTCCTACAATGAGCAGTTCTTC	CASMSRGGSSYNEQFF
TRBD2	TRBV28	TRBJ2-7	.	TGTGCCAGCAGTCTGGGACTAGCGGGAGTCCGGGATCAGGAGCAGTACTTC	CASSLGLAGVRDQEQYF
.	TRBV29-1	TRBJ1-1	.	TGCAGCGTTGAAGATAGGCGTCCATTTGAAGCTTTCTTT	CSVEDRRPFEAFF
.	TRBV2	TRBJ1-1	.	TGTGCCAGCAGTATGGACAGAAGAGAAGCTTTCTTT	CASSMDRREAFF
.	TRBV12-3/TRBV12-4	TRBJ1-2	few	TGTGCCAGCAGTCATACCATAGGGTATGGCTACACCTTC	CASSHTIGYGYTF
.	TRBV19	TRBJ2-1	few	TGTGCCAGTAGGCCTTCTAGCGTACTACAGAATGAGCAGTTCTTC	CASRPSSVLQNEQFF
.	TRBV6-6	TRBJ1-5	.	TGTGCCAGCACCTTACAGGGCAATCAGCCCCAGCATTTT	CASTLQGNQPQHF
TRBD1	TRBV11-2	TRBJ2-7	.	TGTGCCAGCAGCTTAGGACAGGGGAACTACGAGCAGTACTTC	CASSLGQGNYEQYF
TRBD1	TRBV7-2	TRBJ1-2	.	TGTGCCAGCAGCCCTCAGGGGGGGAACTATGGCTACACCTTC	CASSPQGGNYGYTF